The clone carrying this TCR beta chain was counted a few times. In the PCR, 60 Vbeta and 13 Jbeta primers were used. The method was immunoSEQ multiplex PCR; TCRdb's version includes in-frame clones alone and lacks a portion of them. This table holds around 95,000 clones, under 80% found once. The entry originates in a study of cytomegalovirus exposure and HLA in healthy donors. The CDR3 contains 13 residues. Germline V gene sequence: CDR1 SGHTA, CDR2 FQGTGA. Trimming left V 5 bases short and J 3 bases short, with 9 bases between. Sample: PBMCs. This clonotype was obtained from a male donor in good health and CMV-seronegative. The V gene is TRBV7-3, the J gene TRBJ2-3; D gene unclear. CDR3 region: CASSHLRTDTQYF. In DNA form, the CDR3 reads TGTGCCAGCAGCCATTTGCGTACAGATACGCAGTATTTT.